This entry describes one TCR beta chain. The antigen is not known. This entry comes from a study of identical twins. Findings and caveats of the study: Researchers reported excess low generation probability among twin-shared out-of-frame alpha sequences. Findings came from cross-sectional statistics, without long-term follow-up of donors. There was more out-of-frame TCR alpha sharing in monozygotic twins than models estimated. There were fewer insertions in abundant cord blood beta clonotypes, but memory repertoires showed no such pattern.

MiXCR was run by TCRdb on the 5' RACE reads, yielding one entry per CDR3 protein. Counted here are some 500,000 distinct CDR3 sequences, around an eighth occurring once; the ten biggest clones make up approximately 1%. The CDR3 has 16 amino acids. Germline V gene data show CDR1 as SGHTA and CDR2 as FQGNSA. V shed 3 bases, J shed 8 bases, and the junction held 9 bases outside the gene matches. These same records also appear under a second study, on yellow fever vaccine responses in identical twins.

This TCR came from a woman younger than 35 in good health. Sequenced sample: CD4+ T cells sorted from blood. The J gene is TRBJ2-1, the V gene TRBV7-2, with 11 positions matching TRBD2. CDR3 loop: CASSLGRLAGWDEQFF. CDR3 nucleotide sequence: TGTGCCAGCAGCTTGGGTCGACTAGCGGGGTGGGATGAGCAGTTCTTC. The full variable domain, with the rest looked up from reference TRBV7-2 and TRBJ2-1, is GAGVSQSPSNKVTEKGKDVELRCDPISGHTALYWYRQSLGQGLEFLIYFQGNSAPDKSGLPSDRFSAERTGGSVSTLTIQRTQQEDSAVYLCASSLGRLAGWDEQFFGPGTRLTVL.